The clone carrying this T cell receptor beta chain was observed a few times. Its specificity is unknown. A second PCR of 7 to 11 cycles used a sample-barcoded 5' primer and a J-beta primer mix. A template-switch adaptor with 12 random nucleotides tagged each cDNA molecule. TCRdb processed the 5' RACE reads anew with MiXCR; each CDR3 protein has one entry. Of 2 million or so distinct CDR3 sequences in the sample, around half were seen once. This entry is derived from a study of blood T cells in healthy people across ages. Overall study findings and caveats: No one knew whether donors had CMV, which possibly confounded expanded clonotype changes.

The CDR3 is 12 residues long. CDR1 and CDR2 from the germline V gene are DFQATT and SNEGSKA (reference sequence). V lost 1 base and J lost 6, with 10 bases in between. V is TRBV20-1 and J is TRBJ2-7; D is perhaps TRBD2 (5 bases). Sequences were obtained from blood. The TCR was taken from a woman between 40 and 55 years old in good health. This chain's CDR3 is CSARVGGVEQYF. The CDR3 DNA reads TGCAGTGCTAGAGTAGGAGGCGTCGAGCAGTACTTC.